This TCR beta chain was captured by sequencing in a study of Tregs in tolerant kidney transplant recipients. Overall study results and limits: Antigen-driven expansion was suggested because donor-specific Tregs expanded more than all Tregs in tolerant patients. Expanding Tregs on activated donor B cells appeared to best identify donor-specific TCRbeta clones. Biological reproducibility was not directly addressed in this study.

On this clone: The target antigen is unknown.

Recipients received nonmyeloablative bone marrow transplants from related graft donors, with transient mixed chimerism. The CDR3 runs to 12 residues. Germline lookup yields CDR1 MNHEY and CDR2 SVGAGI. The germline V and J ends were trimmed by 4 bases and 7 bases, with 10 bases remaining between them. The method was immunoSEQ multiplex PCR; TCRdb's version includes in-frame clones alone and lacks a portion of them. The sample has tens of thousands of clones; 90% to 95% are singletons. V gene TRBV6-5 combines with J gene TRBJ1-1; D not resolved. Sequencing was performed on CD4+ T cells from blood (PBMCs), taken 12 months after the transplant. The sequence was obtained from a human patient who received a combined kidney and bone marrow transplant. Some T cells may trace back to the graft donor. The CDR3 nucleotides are TGTGCCAGCAGTTTTGGACTGGGTGAAGCTTTCTTT. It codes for CASSFGLGEAFF.